The 32 T cell receptor beta chains presented below share a single source sample, sequenced in a study of blood T cell repertoires in COVID-19 (TCRdb year 2020). The library was obtained by the immunoSEQ multiplex PCR assay. TCRdb provides this immuneACCESS table in a form limited to in-frame rearrangements. Some clones are lacking; in checked studies, under half of them reflect an unresolved V gene, and why the rest are absent is not known. The sample profile shows approximately 100,000 clones; roughly 80% of them were found once. Of the sample, more than 13% falls within the top ten clones. The sample comprised peripheral blood. The receptors come from a woman in her sixties with acute or convalescent COVID-19.

The V call is TRBV5-1, the J call TRBJ1-3, with no clear D. Germline values: CDR1 SGHRS, CDR2 YFSETQ. Trimming removed 5 bases from V and 0 bases from J, with 6 bases in between. The CDR3 totals 13 residues. The CDR3 DNA sequence: TGCGCCAGCAGGCTAGACTCTGGAAACACCATATATTTT. Translation gives CASRLDSGNTIYF.

The CDR3 here is CASSLEASFRNEKLFF. The CDR3 region has the DNA TGCGCCAGCAGCTTGGAAGCTTCATTCCGGAATGAAAAACTGTTTTTT. The V gene is TRBV5-1, the J gene TRBJ1-4; D not resolved. Germline loops: CDR1 SGHRS, CDR2 YFSETQ. The V end was cut by 0 bases, the J end by 5 bases, with 14 bases between. CDR3 length: 16 residues.

J is TRBJ1-2 and V is TRBV30; 9 nucleotides align to TRBD1. The length of the CDR3 is 13 residues. The V and J ends lost 3 bases and 7 bases, in that order; junction bases with no gene match: 6. The germline gives CDR1 GTSNPN, CDR2 SVGIG (reference sequence). In DNA, the CDR3 is TGTGCCTGGAGCGAGGGACAGGGACTTGGCTACACCTTC. It specifies CAWSEGQGLGYTF.

The V call is TRBV4-1, the J call TRBJ1-4; 11 bases line up with TRBD1. The CDR3 has 16 amino acids. CDR1 and CDR2 from the germline V gene are MGHRA and YSYEKL. The V segment lost 4 bases and the J segment 7 bases; nucleotides outside the gene matches: 8. DNA of the CDR3: TGCGCCAGCAGCCCGGGACAGGGGGTGGTTCTTGAAAAACTGTTTTTT. Amino acid sequence: CASSPGQGVVLEKLFF.

The gene calls are TRBV19 and TRBJ2-7; maybe TRBD2 (6 bases). The CDR3 sequence is 16 residues long. Germline values: CDR1 LNHDA, CDR2 SQIVND (reference sequence). Trimming removed 0 bases at V and 3 bases at J, with 15 bases between. The CDR3 sequence is CASSIDLASRVYEQYF. DNA for the CDR3: TGTGCCAGTAGTATAGATCTAGCGTCGCGGGTCTACGAGCAGTACTTC.

The DNA of the CDR3 is TGTGCCAGCAGTAAAAGACAGGCGCTTAACACCGGGGAGCTGTTTTTT. Translating gives CASSKRQALNTGELFF. The rearrangement links TRBV27 to TRBJ2-2; D may be TRBD1 (6 bases). The ends were cut back, 5 bases at V and 2 bases at J, with 15 bases in the middle. The CDR3 runs 16 residues. Germline lookup yields CDR1 MNHEY and CDR2 SMNVEV (reference sequence).

The V gene is TRBV28, the J gene TRBJ1-6; D possibly corresponds to TRBD1 (6 bases). This CDR3 is 15 amino acids long. CDR1 is MDHEN and CDR2 is SYDVKM in the germline V gene. Trimming cost V 3 bases and J 9 bases, with 15 bases left between them. Here the CDR3 DNA reads TGTGCCAGCAGTTTCAGGGGTAGACCTAGTTCACCCCTCCACTTT. Translating gives CASSFRGRPSSPLHF.

The V call is TRBV4-2, the J call TRBJ2-7, with 8 positions matching TRBD1. V dropped 1 base and J dropped 2; count of bases not matched to a gene: 7. Germline lookup yields CDR1 LGHNA and CDR2 YNFKEQ. This CDR3 has 16 residues. CDR3 in amino acids: CASSQGVTGVAYEQYF. CDR3 coding DNA: TGTGCCAGCAGCCAAGGGGTGACAGGGGTAGCCTACGAGCAGTACTTC.

A note on this clone: Distinct nucleotide sequences in the sample also encode this CDR3. The CDR3 DNA sequence: TGTGCCAGCTCACCACCGTCCGGCTACGAGCAGTACTTC. The encoded protein is CASSPPSGYEQYF. The chain uses TRBV18 and TRBJ2-7; unclear D gene. The CDR3 is 13 residues long. Trimming removed 0 bases from V and 3 bases from J, with 6 bases in between. Germline CDR1 and CDR2: KGHSH and LQKENI.

The chain couples TRBV6-1 to TRBJ1-1; 9 bases line up with TRBD1. The CDR3 covers 14 residues. V shed 3 bases, J shed 5 bases, and the junction held 4 bases outside the gene matches. Looked up from germline, CDR1 is MNHNS and CDR2 is SASEGT. The CDR3 region has the DNA TGTGCCAGCAGTGAGTGGGACAGGGATACTGAAGCTTTCTTT. Its translation is CASSEWDRDTEAFF.

The V gene is TRBV5-4, the J gene TRBJ2-3, with TRBD1 as a possible D gene (6 bases). The CDR3 is 16 residues long. Trimming took 0 bases from V and 2 from J, leaving 13 bases between them. Germline V gene sequence: CDR1 SGHNT, CDR2 YYREEE (reference sequence). The CDR3 sequence is CASSLEGLGATDTQYF. Here the CDR3 DNA reads TGTGCCAGCAGCTTGGAAGGTCTGGGGGCCACAGATACGCAGTATTTT.

In its sample, this clone was seen once. J is TRBJ1-2 and V is TRBV27, with a possible D match to TRBD1 (5 bases). The V gene lost 3 bases and the J gene lost 4 bases, with 9 bases spanning the gap. The V gene's germline CDR1 is MNHEY and CDR2 SMNVEV (reference sequence). The CDR3 sequence is 13 residues long. CDR3 in amino acids: CASSFGQGYGYTF. The CDR3 DNA sequence: TGTGCCAGCAGTTTCGGGCAGGGCTATGGCTACACCTTC.

The chain recombines TRBV5-1 with TRBJ1-1; D not resolved. Germline V lookup: CDR1 SGHRS, CDR2 YFSETQ. The V end was cut by 0 bases, the J end by 3 bases, with 9 bases between. This CDR3 contains 14 residues. The DNA of the CDR3 is TGCGCCAGCAGCTTGGGAGATGCCTACACTGAAGCTTTCTTT. This encodes CASSLGDAYTEAFF.

The chain is built from TRBV27 and TRBJ1-1, with a tentative D call TRBD1 (6 bases). The length of the CDR3 is 14 residues. Germline CDR1 is MNHEY and CDR2 is SMNVEV (reference sequence). V shed 5 bases and J shed 7 bases, with 17 bases lying between them. The DNA for the CDR3 is TGTGCCAGCAGTCCCCGGGGCCCAGGGGTTGAAGCTTTCTTT. It translates to CASSPRGPGVEAFF.

This chain connects TRBV11-2 to TRBJ2-5; 8 bases fit TRBD2. The CDR3 totals 17 residues. Trimming cost V 5 bases and J 1 base; bases outside gene matches: 12. Germline lookup yields CDR1 SGHAT and CDR2 FQNNGV. The CDR3 loop is CASSPTLSGSFQETQYF. CDR3 DNA sequence: TGTGCCAGCAGCCCCACTTTGAGCGGGAGTTTCCAAGAGACCCAGTACTTC.

Concerning this clone: The sample carries other DNA sequences with the same CDR3. The chain employs TRBV12-3 or TRBV12-4 and TRBJ2-7, with D hard to call. V was cut by 6 bases and J by 4 bases, with 7 bases left in between. CDR3 length: 11 residues. DNA of the CDR3: TGTGCCAGCAGCCTACTTTACGAGCAGTACTTC. This sequence encodes CASSLLYEQYF.

This chain uses TRBV7-9 with TRBJ2-5, with TRBD2 matching over 8 bases. V lost 1 base, J lost 0 bases, and 4 bases stayed unmatched. The CDR3 is 16 amino acids. The germline gives CDR1 SEHNR, CDR2 FQNEAQ (reference sequence). The CDR3, as DNA: TGTGCCAGCAGCTTAGATCTTAGCGGGAACCAAGAGACCCAGTACTTC. This codes for CASSLDLSGNQETQYF.

The gene calls are TRBV5-1 and TRBJ2-5, with D uncertain. The CDR3 totals 12 residues. Germline assignment: CDR1 SGHRS and CDR2 YFSETQ. The ends were cut back, 0 bases at V and 5 bases at J, with 5 bases in the middle. The CDR3 loop reads CASSLAGETQYF. Here the CDR3 DNA reads TGCGCCAGCAGCTTGGCCGGGGAGACCCAGTACTTC.

V usage is TRBV7-9 and J usage is TRBJ1-4, with 9 bases lining up with TRBD1. This CDR3 has 17 residues. The trim removed 3 bases at V and 3 bases at J, leaving 8 bases unmatched. The germline CDR1 and CDR2 sequences are SEHNR and FQNEAQ (reference sequence). The CDR3 DNA follows: TGTGCCAGCAGCTTTACAGGGGGCTGGGTCGCTAATGAAAAACTGTTTTTT. Residues: CASSFTGGWVANEKLFF.

V is TRBV10-3 and J is TRBJ1-2, with 8 bases identical to TRBD1. Germline CDR1 and CDR2: ENHRY and SYGVKD. With 4 bases clipped from V and 7 bases from J, the junction kept 5 bases outside the gene matches. This CDR3 region has 13 residues. The DNA for the CDR3 is TGTGCCATCAGTGGGGACAGGTTTCTTGGCTACACCTTC. It translates to CAISGDRFLGYTF.

The rearrangement links TRBV7-8 to TRBJ2-3; 7 bases fit TRBD1. Per germline, CDR1 SGHVS and CDR2 FQNEAQ. CDR3 length: 15 amino acids. V lost 5 bases, J lost 5 bases, and 10 bases stayed unmatched. The CDR3 coding sequence is TGTGCCAGCAGCCCCCACAGGGGTAGGAAAGATACGCAGTATTTT. Protein product: CASSPHRGRKDTQYF.

The rearrangement uses TRBV19 and TRBJ2-5; 7 bases are shared with TRBD2. The germline CDR1 and CDR2 sequences are LNHDA and SQIVND (reference sequence). The CDR3 loop spans 13 amino acids. The junction had 7 bases not matched to a gene; V was cut back by 5 bases and J by 7 bases. In nucleotides, the CDR3 is TGTGCCAGTAGTCCGGGGGGACTAACGACCCAGTACTTC. It specifies CASSPGGLTTQYF.

The V call is TRBV28, the J call TRBJ1-2; 8 bases map to TRBD1. Germline CDR1 is MDHEN and CDR2 is SYDVKM. The V segment lost 5 bases and the J segment 4 bases; nucleotides outside the gene matches: 9. The length of the CDR3 is 15 residues. The CDR3 coding sequence is TGTGCCAGCAGTCCTTCGGACAGGGAGTTCTATGGCTACACCTTC. It encodes CASSPSDREFYGYTF.

The rearrangement uses TRBV13 and TRBJ2-4; 16 bases match TRBD2. V gave up 5 bases and J gave up 3 bases; unmatched junction bases: 7. This CDR3 has 18 amino acids. Germline assignment: CDR1 PRHDT and CDR2 FYEKMQ (reference sequence). The CDR3 is CASSPGLAGGLGKNIQYF. The CDR3 nucleotides read TGTGCCAGCAGCCCGGGACTAGCGGGGGGGCTGGGCAAAAACATTCAGTACTTC.

This clone showed up just once. This sequence joins TRBV5-1 and TRBJ2-1, with TRBD1 identical over 9 bases. CDR1 is SGHRS, CDR2 YFSETQ, per germline. This CDR3 comprises 15 residues. J was trimmed by 6 bases and V by 6 bases; bases with no gene match: 10. In DNA, the CDR3 is TGCGCCAGCACTTTGCTTGGGACAGGGACCAATGAGCAGTTCTTC. Encoded protein: CASTLLGTGTNEQFF. Variable domain in full (rest from reference TRBV5-1 and TRBJ2-1): KAGVTQTPRYLIKTRGQQVTLSCSPISGHRSVSWYQQTPGQGLQFLFEYFSETQRNKGNFPGRFSGRQFSNSRSEMNVSTLELGDSALYLCASTLLGTGTNEQFFGPGTRLTVL.

In nucleotides, the CDR3 is TGTGCCAGCGGGACAGGGATCGCCTACGAGCAGTACTTC. Its translation: CASGTGIAYEQYF. This rearrangement joins TRBV9 to TRBJ2-7, with 9 positions matching TRBD1. Germline V gives CDR1 SGDLS, CDR2 YYNGEE. The CDR3 is 13 residues long. Unmatched junction bases numbered 4, after V lost 7 bases and J lost 2 bases.

This rearrangement joins TRBV7-9 to TRBJ1-5; no reliable D call. The CDR3 runs to 12 residues. CDR1 and CDR2 from the germline V gene are SEHNR and FQNEAQ (reference sequence). The V end was cut by 5 bases, the J end by 4 bases, with 6 bases between. In DNA form, the CDR3 reads TGTGCCAGCAGCGGACTAAATCAGCCCCAGCATTTT. It specifies CASSGLNQPQHF.

Only one count was recorded for this clone. The chain joins TRBV5-8 to TRBJ2-7, with 8 bases that match TRBD2. The junction had 6 bases not matched to a gene; V was cut back by 0 bases and J by 1 base. There are 16 residues in the CDR3. Germline CDR1 reads SGHTS; CDR2 reads YDEGEE. The CDR3 loop is CASSLAVGGGSYEQYF. For the CDR3, the DNA is TGTGCCAGCAGCTTGGCCGTGGGCGGGGGGTCCTACGAGCAGTACTTC.

The rearrangement uses TRBV10-3 and TRBJ1-5; TRBD1 might be the D (5 bases). This CDR3 comprises 16 residues. Trimming took 4 bases from V and 2 from J, leaving 15 bases between them. Per germline, CDR1 ENHRY and CDR2 SYGVKD. CDR3 in DNA: TGTGCCATCAGTGCTGCAGGGAATTTTGGCAATCAGCCCCAGCATTTT. Its protein is CAISAAGNFGNQPQHF.

The V call is TRBV29-1, the J call TRBJ1-5; 8 bases align to TRBD1. Germline V gene lookup returns CDR1 SQVTM and CDR2 ANQGSEA. After removal of 1 base from V and 3 bases from J, the junction contained 5 bases not matched to a gene. The CDR3 spans 15 residues. The CDR3 sequence is CSVEVTGEPNQPQHF. The CDR3 DNA is TGCAGCGTTGAAGTGACAGGGGAACCCAATCAGCCCCAGCATTTT.

This chain uses TRBV5-1 with TRBJ2-1; 12 nucleotides agree with TRBD2. Germline assignment: CDR1 SGHRS and CDR2 YFSETQ. The CDR3 spans 13 residues. Trimming cost V 7 bases and J 12 bases; bases outside gene matches: 8. CDR3 in amino acids: CASGTSGPFGQFF. The CDR3 coding sequence is TGCGCCAGCGGGACTAGCGGGCCTTTCGGGCAGTTCTTC.

This clone has just one count. The chain is built from TRBV29-1 and TRBJ2-1; D is possibly TRBD2 (6 bases). V shed 7 bases and J shed 9 bases, with 19 bases lying between them. The V gene's germline CDR1 is SQVTM and CDR2 ANQGSEA. The CDR3 has 13 amino acids. DNA for the CDR3: TGCAGCGGCGGAGCTCTGGGGGGAAGTGAGCAGTTCTTC. Translated, it gives CSGGALGGSEQFF.